This TCR beta chain is drawn from a study of spatial heterogeneity in lung cancer. In the study overall: Detection of beta-chain sequences consistently exceeded that of alpha-chain sequences.

Overall study results and limits: Ubiquitous expanded tumor TCRs showed up in blood more at resection than follow-up.

The time point here: sample taken at primary tumor resection. Tumor, nontumor lung or frozen PBMC supplied whole RNA, sequenced without sorting. The donor population consisted of approximately 68 patients with untreated, early-stage non-small cell lung cancer. This clonotype is medium-sized. Its antigen is still unknown. This beta chain is an unintended read in a library built for alpha chains; its size means little. A unique molecular identifier was carried by every single TCR cDNA molecule. TCRdb redid the calling of the 5' RACE reads with MiXCR, one entry per CDR3 protein. The sample contains about 7,000 distinct CDR3 sequences, 7% of which appear only once. The clonotype was recovered from a male donor with early-stage non-small cell lung cancer. The sample in question was PBMCs, obtained at surgery.

The CDR3: CASGQGSTEAFF. The CDR3 DNA is TGCGCCAGCGGCCAGGGAAGCACTGAAGCTTTCTTT. The chain recombines TRBV5-1 with TRBJ1-1, with D possibly being TRBD1 (5 bases). Trimming removed 7 bases at V and 4 bases at J, with 11 bases between. This CDR3 is 12 amino acids long. CDR1 is SGHRS and CDR2 is YFSETQ in the germline V gene.